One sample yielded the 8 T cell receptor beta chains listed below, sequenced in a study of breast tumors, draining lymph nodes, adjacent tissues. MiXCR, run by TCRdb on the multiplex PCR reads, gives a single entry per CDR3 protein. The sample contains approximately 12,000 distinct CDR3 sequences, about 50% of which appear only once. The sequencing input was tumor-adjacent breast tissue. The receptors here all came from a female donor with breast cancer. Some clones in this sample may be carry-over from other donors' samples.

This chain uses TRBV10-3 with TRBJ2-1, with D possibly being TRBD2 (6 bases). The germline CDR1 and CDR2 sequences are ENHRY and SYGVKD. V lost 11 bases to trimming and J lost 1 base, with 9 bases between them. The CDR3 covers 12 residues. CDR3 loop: CAARGSYNEQFF. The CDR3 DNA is TGTGCCGCCCGGGGGTCCTACAATGAGCAGTTCTTC.

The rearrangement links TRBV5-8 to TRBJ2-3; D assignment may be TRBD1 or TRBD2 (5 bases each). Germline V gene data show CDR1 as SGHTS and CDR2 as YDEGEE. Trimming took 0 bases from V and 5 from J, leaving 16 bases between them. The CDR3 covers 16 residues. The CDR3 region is CASSLERGPKGDTQYF. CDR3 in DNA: TGTGCCAGCAGCTTGGAGAGGGGCCCGAAGGGAGATACGCAGTATTTT.

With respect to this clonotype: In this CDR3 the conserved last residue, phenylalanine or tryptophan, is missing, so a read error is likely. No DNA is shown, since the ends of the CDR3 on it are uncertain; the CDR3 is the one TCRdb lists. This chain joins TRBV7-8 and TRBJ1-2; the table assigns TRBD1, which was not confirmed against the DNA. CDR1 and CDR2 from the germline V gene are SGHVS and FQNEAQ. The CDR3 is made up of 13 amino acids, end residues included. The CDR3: CASSLEDGTQFSS.

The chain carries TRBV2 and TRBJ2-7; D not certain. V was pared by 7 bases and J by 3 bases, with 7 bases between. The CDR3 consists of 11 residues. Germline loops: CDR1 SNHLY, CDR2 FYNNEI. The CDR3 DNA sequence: TGTGCCAGCACAGGTGGCTACGAGCAGTACTTC. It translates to CASTGGYEQYF.

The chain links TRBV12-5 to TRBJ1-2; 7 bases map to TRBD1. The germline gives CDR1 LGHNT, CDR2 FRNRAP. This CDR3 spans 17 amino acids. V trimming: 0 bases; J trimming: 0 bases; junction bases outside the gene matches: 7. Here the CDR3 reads CASGLVQGQLANYGYTF. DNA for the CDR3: TGTGCTAGTGGTTTGGTCCAGGGACAGTTAGCTAACTATGGCTACACCTTC.

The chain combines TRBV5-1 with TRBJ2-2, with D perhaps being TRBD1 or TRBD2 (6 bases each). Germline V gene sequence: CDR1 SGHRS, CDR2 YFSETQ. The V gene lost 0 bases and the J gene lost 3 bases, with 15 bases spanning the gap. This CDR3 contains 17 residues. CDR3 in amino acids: CASSLAPGGSDTGELFF. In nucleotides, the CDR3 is TGCGCCAGCAGCTTGGCTCCCGGGGGCTCGGACACCGGGGAGCTGTTTTTT.

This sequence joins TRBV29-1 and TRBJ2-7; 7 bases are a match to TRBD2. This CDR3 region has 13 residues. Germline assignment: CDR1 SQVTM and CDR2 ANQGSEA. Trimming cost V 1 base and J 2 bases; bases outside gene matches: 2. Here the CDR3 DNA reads TGCAGCGTTGAAGGGGGGGGGGCCTACGAGCAGTACTTC. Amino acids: CSVEGGGAYEQYF.

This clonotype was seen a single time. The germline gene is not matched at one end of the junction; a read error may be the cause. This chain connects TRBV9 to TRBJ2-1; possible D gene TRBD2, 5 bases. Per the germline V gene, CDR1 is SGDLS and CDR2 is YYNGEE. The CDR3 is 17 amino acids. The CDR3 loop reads CASSVFSVLSSFNEQFF. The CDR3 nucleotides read TGTGCCAGCAGCGTTTTTAGCGTCCTTAGCTCCTTCAATGAGCAGTTCTTT.